One sample yielded the 26 T cell receptor beta chains listed below, sequenced in a study of T cell changes during pregnancy in multiple sclerosis. The protocol was immunoSEQ multiplex PCR, while the TCRdb copy is restricted to in-frame clones and leaves out a portion. This table holds over 30,000 clones, 88% found once. The material was CD4+ T cells from peripheral blood mononuclear cells, obtained before pregnancy. The receptors stem from a female donor with multiple sclerosis, enrolled in a pregnancy study.

This chain connects TRBV2 to TRBJ2-7, with 7 bases lining up with TRBD1. CDR1 and CDR2 (germline): SNHLY, FYNNEI. V was clipped by 10 bases and J by 1 base; unmatched bases: 19. This CDR3 region has 17 residues. This CDR3 is CATCRGQSAQGSYEQYF. The CDR3 DNA sequence: TGTGCCACCTGTAGGGGGCAGTCGGCACAGGGGTCCTACGAGCAGTACTTC.

The V gene is TRBV6-6, the J gene TRBJ1-1; TRBD1 aligns across 8 bases. Germline CDR1 MNHNY, CDR2 SVGAGI (reference sequence). The CDR3 is 13 amino acids. The V segment lost 10 bases and the J segment 1 base; nucleotides outside the gene matches: 5. The CDR3 sequence is CATPGTGNTEAFF. DNA of the CDR3: TGTGCCACCCCCGGGACAGGGAACACTGAAGCTTTCTTT.

The gene calls are TRBV7-2 and TRBJ1-2; D uncertain. Germline V gene data show CDR1 as SGHTA and CDR2 as FQGNSA. There are 14 residues in the CDR3. Trimming removed 0 bases from V and 2 bases from J, with 7 bases in between. The CDR3 spells CASSLAWQNYGYTF. For the CDR3, the DNA is TGTGCCAGCAGCTTAGCTTGGCAGAACTATGGCTACACCTTC.

The chain joins TRBV21-1 to TRBJ2-7; the D call of TRBD2 is as the table states it, not checked on the DNA. TRBV21-1 is described as a pseudogene. CDR3 length: 16 amino acids. CDR3 nucleotides: TGTGCCAGCAGAATTACTTGCACCCACCGCTCCTACGAGCAGTACTTC. This codes for CASRITCTHRSYEQYF.

The chain links TRBV15 to TRBJ1-5, with D possibly TRBD1 on 6 matching bases. The V gene's germline CDR1 is LNHNV and CDR2 YYDKDF (reference sequence). V lost 3 bases, J lost 4 bases, and 13 bases lay in between. The CDR3 has 15 residues. CDR3: CATSRILQGNQPQHF. The CDR3 DNA sequence: TGTGCCACCAGCAGGATTCTACAGGGAAATCAGCCCCAGCATTTT.

The rearrangement joins TRBV7-2 to TRBJ2-3; TRBD2 is a possible D gene (6 bases). V dropped 2 bases and J dropped 2 bases, with 11 bases sitting between them. Germline V gene sequence: CDR1 SGHTA, CDR2 FQGNSA. The CDR3 totals 15 residues. The CDR3, as DNA: TGTGCCAGCAGCTTACTCGGGGGTACCACAGATACGCAGTATTTT. Translating gives CASSLLGGTTDTQYF. The variable domain in full, completed from reference TRBV7-2 and TRBJ2-3, reads GAGVSQSPSNKVTEKGKDVELRCDPISGHTALYWYRQSLGQGLEFLIYFQGNSAPDKSGLPSDRFSAERTGGSVSTLTIQRTQQEDSAVYLCASSLLGGTTDTQYFGPGTRLTVL.

V usage is TRBV5-1 and J usage is TRBJ1-1; D remains ambiguous. Germline loops: CDR1 SGHRS, CDR2 YFSETQ. V lost 0 bases and J 7 bases, leaving 19 bases between the germline ends. The CDR3 length is 16 residues. CDR3 DNA: TGCGCCAGCAGCTTGGGGATGAGGCCTTCTGGCGGTGAAGCTTTCTTT. This gives the protein CASSLGMRPSGGEAFF.

The rearrangement links TRBV4-1 to TRBJ2-7; the match to TRBD2 covers 10 bases. Trimming at V came to 1 base and at J to 3 bases, leaving 3 bases not matched to a gene. The CDR3 is made up of 15 amino acids. Germline loops: CDR1 MGHRA, CDR2 YSYEKL. The CDR3 loop reads CASSQASGSLYEQYF. CDR3 nucleotides: TGCGCCAGCAGCCAAGCTAGCGGGAGCCTCTACGAGCAGTACTTC.

The genes are TRBV12-5 and TRBJ2-1, with 7 bases identical to TRBD2. The CDR3 runs to 15 residues. Germline CDR1 reads LGHNT; CDR2 reads FRNRAP. Trimming at V came to 1 base and at J to 6 bases, leaving 6 bases not matched to a gene. In DNA, the CDR3 is TGTGCTAGTGGTTTGGGACTAGCAACCTTCAATGAGCAGTTCTTC. Protein sequence: CASGLGLATFNEQFF.

The J gene is TRBJ2-2, the V gene TRBV10-3; D perhaps matches TRBD1 (5 bases). The CDR3 covers 13 residues. Trimming left V 6 bases short and J 7 bases short, with 12 bases between. Germline CDR1 and CDR2: ENHRY and SYGVKD. The CDR3 nucleotides are TGTGCCATCAGGGCCCAGGGTAACGGGGAGCTGTTTTTT. Translating it yields CAIRAQGNGELFF.

V is TRBV10-2 and J is TRBJ2-7, with TRBD1 identical over 7 bases. V lost 0 bases and J lost 5; bases outside the gene matches: 7. The CDR3 spans 15 residues. CDR1 is WSHSY, CDR2 SAAADI, per germline. The CDR3 region has the DNA TGCGCCAGCAGTGAGTCTGGGACAGCTCGTGACGAGCAGTACTTC. As protein: CASSESGTARDEQYF.

The chain combines TRBV4-1 with TRBJ2-7; 7 nucleotides match TRBD2. Germline assignment: CDR1 MGHRA and CDR2 YSYEKL. CDR3 length equals 16 residues. V was clipped by 2 bases and J by 3 bases; unmatched bases: 10. This chain's CDR3 is CASSQNTAGRLYEQYF. The CDR3 bases are TGCGCCAGCAGCCAAAATACAGCGGGGAGACTCTACGAGCAGTACTTC.

The chain couples TRBV4-2 to TRBJ1-2; D is possibly TRBD1 (6 bases). Germline CDR1 LGHNA, CDR2 YNFKEQ. The CDR3 runs 17 residues. The V and J ends lost 0 bases and 3 bases respectively, with 17 bases between them. CDR3 region: CASSQDAPRGADYGYTF. The CDR3 DNA reads TGTGCCAGCAGCCAAGACGCCCCCAGGGGCGCGGACTATGGCTACACCTTC.

This chain uses TRBV30 with TRBJ1-5; no clear D gene. Trimming took 1 base from V and 4 from J, leaving 8 bases between them. The CDR3 has 13 residues. Germline-derived CDR1 and CDR2 are GTSNPN and SVGIG (reference sequence). CDR3 sequence (DNA): TGTGCCTGGAGTGCTACGCCGAATCAGCCCCAGCATTTT. Amino acid sequence: CAWSATPNQPQHF.

V and J are TRBV2 and TRBJ1-5; TRBD1 might be the D (6 bases). Germline V gene lookup returns CDR1 SNHLY and CDR2 FYNNEI. This CDR3 has 15 residues. V lost 5 bases and J lost 3, with 14 bases in between. In DNA form, the CDR3 reads TGTGCCAGCAGTTGGGCAGGGGACAACAATCAGCCCCAGCATTTT. Translation gives CASSWAGDNNQPQHF.

The chain links TRBV5-1 to TRBJ2-5; D gene ambiguous. The CDR3 sequence is 13 residues long. Germline V gene sequence: CDR1 SGHRS, CDR2 YFSETQ. The ends were cut back, 4 bases at V and 5 bases at J, with 12 bases in the middle. The CDR3 region is CASSQTRWETQYF. CDR3 DNA sequence: TGCGCCAGCAGCCAAACACGCTGGGAGACCCAGTACTTC. The full variable domain, with the rest looked up from reference TRBV5-1 and TRBJ2-5, is KAGVTQTPRYLIKTRGQQVTLSCSPISGHRSVSWYQQTPGQGLQFLFEYFSETQRNKGNFPGRFSGRQFSNSRSEMNVSTLELGDSALYLCASSQTRWETQYFGPGTRLLVL.

This clone was detected only once. J is TRBJ1-1 and V is TRBV18; D is undetermined. Germline loops: CDR1 KGHSH, CDR2 LQKENI. Trimming removed 2 bases from V and 5 bases from J, with 9 bases in between. The CDR3 loop spans 13 amino acids. In nucleotides, the CDR3 is TGTGCCAGCTCACCAAGTAGAGATACTGAAGCTTTCTTT. This gives the protein CASSPSRDTEAFF.

The chain has TRBV5-1 and TRBJ1-1; 7 nucleotides match TRBD1. With V trimmed by 0 bases and J by 5 bases, 4 bases remained unmatched. This CDR3 spans 14 amino acids. Germline lookup yields CDR1 SGHRS and CDR2 YFSETQ. The CDR3 bases are TGCGCCAGCAGCTTGGCGAGGGGGCGGACTGAAGCTTTCTTT. Its translation is CASSLARGRTEAFF.

The rearrangement links TRBV28 to TRBJ2-7; D is unclear. Looked up from germline, CDR1 is MDHEN and CDR2 is SYDVKM. V dropped 5 bases and J dropped 3 bases, with 17 bases sitting between them. The CDR3 totals 15 residues. CDR3: CASSLQPSLGYEQYF. CDR3 nucleotide sequence: TGTGCCAGCAGTCTACAGCCCTCCTTGGGCTACGAGCAGTACTTC.

This clone was observed once. V usage is TRBV7-2 and J usage is TRBJ2-3; 7 nucleotides line up with TRBD1. Germline values: CDR1 SGHTA, CDR2 FQGNSA. Germline trimming cut 5 bases from V and 2 bases from J; bases unmatched to any gene: 13. This CDR3 has 17 residues. Written as DNA, the CDR3 is TGTGCCAGCAGCCCCCGACAGGGAAGAGGGTACACAGATACGCAGTATTTT. It yields the protein CASSPRQGRGYTDTQYF.

The gene calls are TRBV7-3 and TRBJ2-3; 7 positions match TRBD1. The CDR3 runs 16 residues. Trimming cost V 5 bases and J 0 bases; bases outside gene matches: 8. Germline-derived CDR1 and CDR2 are SGHTA and FQGTGA. CDR3 residues: CASSTGVSGSTDTQYF. In nucleotides, the CDR3 is TGTGCCAGCAGCACAGGGGTCAGCGGTAGCACAGATACGCAGTATTTT.

J is TRBJ2-5 and V is TRBV7-6, with 12 bases lining up with TRBD2. There are 17 residues in the CDR3. The V and J ends lost 0 bases and 0 bases, in that order; junction bases with no gene match: 2. CDR1 SGHVS and CDR2 FNYEAQ come from the germline V gene. The CDR3 here is CASSLAGLAGYQETQYF. The DNA for the CDR3 is TGTGCCAGCAGCTTAGCTGGACTAGCGGGATACCAAGAGACCCAGTACTTC.

CDR3 bases: TGTGCCAGCAGTCGAAGCGGGAGCTCCTACAATGAGCAGTTCTTC. Translating gives CASSRSGSSYNEQFF. The genes are TRBV9 and TRBJ2-1, with 8 bases aligning to TRBD2. Germline assignment: CDR1 SGDLS and CDR2 YYNGEE. V shed 5 bases, J shed 0 bases, and the junction held 4 bases outside the gene matches. The CDR3 is 15 amino acids.

The chain combines TRBV29-1 with TRBJ2-1, with D possibly being TRBD1 (6 bases). This CDR3 is 11 amino acids long. The germline V gene encodes CDR1 SQVTM and CDR2 ANQGSEA. V dropped 7 bases and J dropped 14 bases, with 18 bases sitting between them. The CDR3, as DNA: TGCAGCGGGGCACAACAGGGAAGGGAGTTCTTC. Translation gives CSGAQQGREFF.

The chain uses TRBV2 and TRBJ2-7; D is uncertain. The CDR3 consists of 12 residues. Germline values: CDR1 SNHLY, CDR2 FYNNEI. The V gene lost 7 bases and the J gene lost 4 bases, with 11 bases spanning the gap. CDR3 sequence: CASNRLAYEQYF. For the CDR3, the DNA is TGTGCCAGCAATAGGTTAGCATACGAGCAGTACTTC.

The chain couples TRBV27 to TRBJ1-1, with D hard to call. Germline values: CDR1 MNHEY, CDR2 SMNVEV (reference sequence). The length of the CDR3 is 13 residues. The V gene lost 6 bases and the J gene lost 1 base, with 9 bases spanning the gap. As DNA, the CDR3 is TGTGCCAGCAGACCCGGGTCGAACACTGAAGCTTTCTTT. Its translation: CASRPGSNTEAFF.